The clone carrying this T cell receptor beta chain was found many times. Its antigen is undetermined. This entry belongs to a study of naive and memory T cell subsets. Study results and caveats: Findings for naive and memory subsets could not be checked against ground truth. In CD4 and CD8 cells, diversity dropped from naive through EMRA.

The beta constant-region primer was an equimolar mix of two oligonucleotides covering TRBC1 and TRBC2. TCRdb re-called the UMI-ligation and nested PCR reads with MiXCR, one entry per CDR3 protein. The sample lists thousands of distinct CDR3 sequences, more than 6% occurring once. Germline lookup yields CDR1 SGHTA and CDR2 FQGNSA. This CDR3 comprises 14 residues. With V trimmed by 6 bases and J by 1 base, 0 bases remained unmatched. After the first PCR, alpha and beta chain libraries were processed separately. Sequencing was carried out using CD4+ TEMRA cells from blood. Sample subset: effector memory re-expressing CD45RA, CD45RA+ CD27-. This TCR came from a human donor in good health. This chain links TRBV7-2 with TRBJ2-3; 11 bases are shared with TRBD2. The CDR3 here is CASRLAGGTDTQYF. In nucleotides, the CDR3 is TGTGCCAGCAGACTAGCGGGAGGCACAGATACGCAGTATTTT.